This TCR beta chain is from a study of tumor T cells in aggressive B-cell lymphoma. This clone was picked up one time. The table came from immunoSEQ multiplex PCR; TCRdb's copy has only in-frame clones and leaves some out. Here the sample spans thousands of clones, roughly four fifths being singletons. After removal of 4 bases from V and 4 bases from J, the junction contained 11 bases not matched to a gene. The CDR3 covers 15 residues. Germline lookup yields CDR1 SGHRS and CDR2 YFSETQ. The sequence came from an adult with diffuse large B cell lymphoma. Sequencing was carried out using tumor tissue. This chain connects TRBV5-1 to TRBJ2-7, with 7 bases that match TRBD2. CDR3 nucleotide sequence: TGCGCCAGCAGCCTGGGTGCGGGGGTTTTATACGAGCAGTACGTC. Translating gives CASSLGAGVLYEQYV.